This TCR beta chain stems from a study of cytomegalovirus exposure and HLA in healthy donors. General study findings and limits: Analysis was carried out at a later point, and it linked a missense DCLRE1C variant to TCR beta V- and J-gene trimming.

The PCR was carried out with 60 Vbeta primers and 13 Jbeta primers. Clones were read by immunoSEQ multiplex PCR, and TCRdb kept only the in-frame ones, dropping some. The sample lists approximately 200,000 clones, roughly 83% seen once, with approximately 0.26% in the top ten. As to this clone: What it binds is unknown.

CDR3 length: 12 residues. Germline-derived CDR1 and CDR2 are SGHRS and YFSETQ. The V end was cut by 5 bases, the J end by 1 base, with 7 bases between. The sequence was obtained from a boy aged 5 to 17 in good health and CMV-seronegative. The rearrangement uses TRBV5-1 and TRBJ2-7, with D possibly TRBD1 on 5 matching bases. Sample: PBMCs. The CDR3 loop reads CASSTGSYEQYF. The CDR3 coding sequence is TGCGCCAGCAGTACAGGATCCTACGAGCAGTACTTC.